The entry below gives a single T cell receptor (beta chain) sequence along with its context. Antigen unknown. This specimen comes from a study of radiation and T cells in renal cell carcinoma. As to time point: blood 4 weeks post-SBRT, at nephrectomy. The sample's treatment: 15 Gy SBRT to primary tumor, nephrectomy 4 weeks later. Nephrectomy followed 15 Gy stereotactic body radiation by 4 weeks. After SBRT, blood was collected at 2 and 4 weeks, plus baseline. The patient's renal cell carcinoma had clear cell pathology. Sequencing was performed with immunoSEQ multiplex PCR; in TCRdb, only in-frame clones are kept and a portion is missing. The table records roughly 82,000 clones, about nine tenths of them present only once. Whole-study findings and limits: No pretreatment tumor biopsies were available for baseline clonotypes.

The CDR3 spans 13 residues. V lost 6 bases and J lost 11, with 16 bases in between. Germline values: CDR1 SEHNR, CDR2 FQNEAQ (reference sequence). The source of this sequence is an older woman with renal cell carcinoma. The sample in question was blood, obtained from a patient whose treatment included radiotherapy and nephrectomy. This chain connects TRBV7-9 to TRBJ1-4; D is possibly TRBD1 (5 bases). For the CDR3, the DNA is TGTGCCAGCAGTAGGACGGGGGACGGGAAACTGTTTTTT. Its protein is CASSRTGDGKLFF.